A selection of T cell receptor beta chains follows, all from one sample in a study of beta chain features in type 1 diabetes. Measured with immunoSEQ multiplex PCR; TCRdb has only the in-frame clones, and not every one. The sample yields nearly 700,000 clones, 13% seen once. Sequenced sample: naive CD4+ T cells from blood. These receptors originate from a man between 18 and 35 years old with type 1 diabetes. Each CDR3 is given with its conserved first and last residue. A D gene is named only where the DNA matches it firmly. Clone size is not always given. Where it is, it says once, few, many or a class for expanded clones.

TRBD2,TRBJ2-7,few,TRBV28,CASSGPSGALKQYF,TGTGCCAGCAGCGGACCTAGCGGAGCCTTGAAGCAGTACTTC
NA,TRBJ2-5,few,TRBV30,CAWTASQETQYF,TGTGCCTGGACGGCCAGCCAAGAGACCCAGTACTTC
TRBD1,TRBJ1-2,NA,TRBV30,CAWVPGTANYGYTF,TGTGCCTGGGTGCCCGGGACAGCTAACTATGGCTACACCTTC
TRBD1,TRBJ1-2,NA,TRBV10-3,CATSIGDRPSYGYTF,TGTGCCACCTCCATCGGGGACAGGCCTTCCTATGGCTACACCTTC
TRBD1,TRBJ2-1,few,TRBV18,CASTPGQNNEQFF,TGTGCCAGCACTCCGGGACAGAACAATGAGCAGTTCTTC
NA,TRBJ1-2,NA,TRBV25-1,CASSDRGYGYTF,TGTGCCAGCAGTGACCGGGGCTATGGCTACACCTTC
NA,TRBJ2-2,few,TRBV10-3,CAISDLGELFF,TGTGCCATCAGTGATTTGGGGGAGCTGTTTTTT
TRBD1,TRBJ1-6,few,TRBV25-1,CASSNGGGTGSSPLHF,TGTGCCAGCAGCAACGGAGGGGGGACAGGGTCCTCGCCCCTCCACTTT
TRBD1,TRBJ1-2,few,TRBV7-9,CAVETGTIYGYTF,TGTGCCGTAGAGACAGGGACCATCTATGGCTACACCTTC
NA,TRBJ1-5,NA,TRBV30,CAWSGSGEQPQHF,TGTGCCTGGAGTGGGTCAGGGGAACAGCCCCAGCATTTT
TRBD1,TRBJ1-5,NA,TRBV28,CASSPHRRQGIGLNQPQHF,TGTGCCAGCAGTCCCCACAGGAGACAGGGGATCGGACTGAATCAGCCCCAGCATTTT
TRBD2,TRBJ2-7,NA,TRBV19,CASSLASGGRDAQYF,TGTGCCAGTAGCTTGGCTAGCGGGGGACGGGACGCGCAGTACTTC
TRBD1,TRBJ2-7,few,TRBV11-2,CASSPRATGDDEQYF,TGTGCCAGCAGCCCTCGGGCGACAGGGGACGACGAGCAGTACTTC
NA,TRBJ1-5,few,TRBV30,CAWRSTGSSGPQHF,TGTGCCTGGAGGAGCACAGGGTCGTCGGGGCCCCAGCATTTT
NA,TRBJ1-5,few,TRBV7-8,CASSTEGQSNQPQHF,TGTGCCAGCAGCACCGAGGGGCAGAGCAATCAGCCCCAGCATTTT
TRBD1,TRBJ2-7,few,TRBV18,CASSLGTVGELQYF,TGTGCCAGCTCACTGGGGACAGTAGGGGAGCTACAGTACTTC
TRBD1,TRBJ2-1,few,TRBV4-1,CASSPGQGPYNEQFF,TGCGCCAGCAGCCCCGGACAGGGCCCCTACAATGAGCAGTTCTTC
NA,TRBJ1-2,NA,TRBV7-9,CASSLEAGNYGYTF,TGTGCCAGCAGCTTAGAGGCCGGCAACTATGGCTACACCTTC
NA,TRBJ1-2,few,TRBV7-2,CASSLVANYGYTF,TGTGCCAGCAGCTTGGTGGCGAACTATGGCTACACCTTC
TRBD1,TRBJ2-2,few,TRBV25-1,CASSASTGGPGELFF,TGTGCCAGCAGTGCTTCGACAGGGGGTCCCGGGGAGCTGTTTTTT
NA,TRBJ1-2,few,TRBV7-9,CASSSRGTYGYTF,TGTGCCAGCAGCTCTAGGGGGACCTATGGCTACACCTTC
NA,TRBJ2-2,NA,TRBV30,CAWSGIRSALTGELFF,TGTGCCTGGAGTGGAATCAGGTCCGCGCTCACCGGGGAGCTGTTTTTT
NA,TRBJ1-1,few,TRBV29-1,CSVERSENTEAFF,TGCAGCGTTGAGCGGTCAGAGAACACTGAAGCTTTCTTT
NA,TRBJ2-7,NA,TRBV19,CASSEGGSYEQYF,TGTGCCAGTAGCGAAGGGGGCTCCTACGAGCAGTACTTC
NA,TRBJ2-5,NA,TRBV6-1,CASSVSRSETSYF,TGTGCCAGCAGCGTTAGCCGAAGCGAGACTTCGTACTTC
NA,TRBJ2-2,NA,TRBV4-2,CASSHRGGGISGELFF,TGTGCCAGCAGCCACCGGGGTGGGGGAATAAGCGGGGAGCTGTTTTTT
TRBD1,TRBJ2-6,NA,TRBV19,CASSELTGPGANVLTF,TGTGCCAGTAGTGAGCTGACAGGGCCTGGGGCCAACGTCCTGACTTTC
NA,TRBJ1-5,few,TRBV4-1,CASSQPLRGPSNQPQHF,TGCGCCAGCAGCCAACCCCTCCGGGGCCCGAGCAATCAGCCCCAGCATTTT
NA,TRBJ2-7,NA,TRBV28,CASSSVYEQYF,TGTGCCAGCAGTTCCGTCTACGAGCAGTACTTC